Below are 5 T cell receptor beta chains sequenced from a single sample in a study of shared clonotypes between healthy human individuals. The repertoire was sequenced with immunoSEQ multiplex PCR; TCRdb's copy has only in-frame clones and lacks some. Of 490,000 or so clones in the sample, about 79% were seen once. The sequencing input was PBMCs. Receptors were obtained from a middle-aged woman in good health. Some clones in this sample may be carry-over from other donors' samples.

The chain carries TRBV15 and TRBJ2-2, with D tentatively TRBD2 (5 bases). The CDR3 has 13 residues. Germline V gives CDR1 LNHNV, CDR2 YYDKDF (reference sequence). V gave up 9 bases and J gave up 3 bases, with 11 bases separating them. CDR3 in DNA: TGTGCCACGAAGGGAGAATACACCGGGGAGCTGTTTTTT. This sequence encodes CATKGEYTGELFF.

The V gene is TRBV5-8, the J gene TRBJ2-5; D gene uncertain. Germline V gives CDR1 SGHTS, CDR2 YDEGEE. The CDR3 contains 13 residues. Trimming pared 6 bases from V and 5 bases from J, leaving 14 bases between. The CDR3 protein is CASKMMAWETQYF. CDR3 DNA sequence: TGTGCCAGCAAGATGATGGCTTGGGAGACCCAGTACTTC.

The chain uses TRBV13 and TRBJ2-2; D remains ambiguous. The CDR3 contains 13 residues. CDR1 is PRHDT, CDR2 FYEKMQ, per germline (reference sequence). The V gene lost 5 bases and the J gene lost 1 base, with 5 bases spanning the gap. The chain's CDR3 is CASSRLNTGELFF. The CDR3 DNA follows: TGTGCCAGCAGCCGACTGAACACCGGGGAGCTGTTTTTT.

Note on this clone: This sample includes further DNA sequences coding for the same CDR3. The rearrangement links TRBV5-1 to TRBJ2-1; no firm D call. The CDR3 runs to 14 residues. Per germline, CDR1 SGHRS and CDR2 YFSETQ. V lost 2 bases and J 0 bases, leaving 6 bases between the germline ends. The CDR3 DNA follows: TGCGCCAGCAGCTTTGGAGACTCCTACAATGAGCAGTTCTTC. It yields the protein CASSFGDSYNEQFF. The full variable domain, rest sourced from reference TRBV5-1 and TRBJ2-1, is KAGVTQTPRYLIKTRGQQVTLSCSPISGHRSVSWYQQTPGQGLQFLFEYFSETQRNKGNFPGRFSGRQFSNSRSEMNVSTLELGDSALYLCASSFGDSYNEQFFGPGTRLTVL.

This chain connects TRBV4-3 to TRBJ1-3; D remains unclear. The germline V gene encodes CDR1 LGHNA and CDR2 YSLEER. Deletions cut 1 base from V and 3 bases from J, with 10 bases between. There are 15 residues in the CDR3. Written as DNA, the CDR3 is TGCGCCAGCAGCCAAGCCGCCTTGTTTGGAAACACCATATATTTT. This codes for CASSQAALFGNTIYF.